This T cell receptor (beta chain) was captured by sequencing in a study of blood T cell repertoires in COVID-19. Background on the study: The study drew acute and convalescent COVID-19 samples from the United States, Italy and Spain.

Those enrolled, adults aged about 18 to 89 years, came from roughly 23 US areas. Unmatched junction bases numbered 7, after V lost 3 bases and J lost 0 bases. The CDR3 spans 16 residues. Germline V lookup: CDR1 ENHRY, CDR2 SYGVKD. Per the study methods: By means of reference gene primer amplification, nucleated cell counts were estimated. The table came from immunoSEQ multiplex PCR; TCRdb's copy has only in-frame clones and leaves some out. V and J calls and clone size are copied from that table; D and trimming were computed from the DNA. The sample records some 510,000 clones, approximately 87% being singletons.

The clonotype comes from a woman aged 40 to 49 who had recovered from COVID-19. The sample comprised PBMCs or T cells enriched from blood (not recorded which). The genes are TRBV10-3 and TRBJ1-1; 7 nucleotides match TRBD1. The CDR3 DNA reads TGTGCCATCAGTGAACAGGGGAACGATATGAACACTGAAGCTTTCTTT. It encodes CAISEQGNDMNTEAFF.